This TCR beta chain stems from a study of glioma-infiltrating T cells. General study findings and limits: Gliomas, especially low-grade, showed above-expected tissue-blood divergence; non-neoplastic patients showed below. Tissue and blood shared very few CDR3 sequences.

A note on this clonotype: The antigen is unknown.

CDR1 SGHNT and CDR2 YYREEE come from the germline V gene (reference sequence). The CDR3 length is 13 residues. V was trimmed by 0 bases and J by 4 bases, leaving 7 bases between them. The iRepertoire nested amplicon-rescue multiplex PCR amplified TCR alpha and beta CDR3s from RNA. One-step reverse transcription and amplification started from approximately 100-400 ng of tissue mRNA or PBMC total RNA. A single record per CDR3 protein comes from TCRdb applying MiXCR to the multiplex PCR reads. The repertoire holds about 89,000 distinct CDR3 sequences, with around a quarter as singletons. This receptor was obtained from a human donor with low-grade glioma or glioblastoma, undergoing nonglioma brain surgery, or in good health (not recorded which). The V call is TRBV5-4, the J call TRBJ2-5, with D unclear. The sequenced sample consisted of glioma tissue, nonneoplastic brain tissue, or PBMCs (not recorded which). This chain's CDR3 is CASSLDPSETQYF. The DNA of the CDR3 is TGTGCCAGCAGCTTGGATCCTTCAGAGACCCAGTACTTC.